This T cell receptor (beta chain) was obtained from a study of post-analysis software for immune sequencing data. Study conclusions and caveats: Roughly 5 TRBV segments occurring more often in patients than controls included TRBV5-6, TRBV5-1 and TRBV20-1.

Libraries were made from TCR beta cDNA, and they carried unique molecular identifiers. TCRdb re-analysed the PCR reads in MiXCR, keeping a single row per CDR3 protein. The sample includes roughly 430,000 distinct CDR3 sequences, approximately 42% seen only once; the top ten take less than 8%. Concerning this clonotype: Its specificity is not known.

Trimming removed 0 bases at V and 7 bases at J, with 9 bases between. The CDR3 consists of 14 residues. The germline gives CDR1 KGHDR, CDR2 SFDVKD. The sequenced sample consisted of blood. The chain links TRBV24-1 to TRBJ2-1, with TRBD1 as a possible D gene (5 bases). This clonotype originated in a girl aged 2-10 years with multiple sclerosis. The CDR3 DNA follows: TGTGCCACCAGTGATTTGCAAGGGGCTAATGAGCAGTTCTTC. Residues: CATSDLQGANEQFF.